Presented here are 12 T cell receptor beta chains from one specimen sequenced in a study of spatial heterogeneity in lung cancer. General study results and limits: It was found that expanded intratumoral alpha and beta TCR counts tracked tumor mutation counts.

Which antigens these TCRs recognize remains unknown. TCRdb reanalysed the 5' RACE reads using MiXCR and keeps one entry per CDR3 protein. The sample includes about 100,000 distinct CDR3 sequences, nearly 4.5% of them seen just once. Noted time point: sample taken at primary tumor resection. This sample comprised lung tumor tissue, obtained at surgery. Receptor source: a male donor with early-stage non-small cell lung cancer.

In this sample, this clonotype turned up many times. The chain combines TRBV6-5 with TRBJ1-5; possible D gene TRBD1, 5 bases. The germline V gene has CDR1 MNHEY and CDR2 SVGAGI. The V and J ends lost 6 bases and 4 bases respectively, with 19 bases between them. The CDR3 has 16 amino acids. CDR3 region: CASRPDQGDRNQPQHF. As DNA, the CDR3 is TGTGCCAGCAGACCCGACCAGGGAGACCGGAATCAGCCCCAGCATTTT.

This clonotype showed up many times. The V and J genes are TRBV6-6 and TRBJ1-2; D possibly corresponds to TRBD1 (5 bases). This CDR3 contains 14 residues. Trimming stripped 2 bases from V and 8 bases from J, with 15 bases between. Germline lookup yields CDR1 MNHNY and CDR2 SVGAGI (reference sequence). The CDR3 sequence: CASSYPATGGGYTF. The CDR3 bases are TGTGCCAGCAGTTACCCCGCTACTGGGGGAGGCTACACCTTC.

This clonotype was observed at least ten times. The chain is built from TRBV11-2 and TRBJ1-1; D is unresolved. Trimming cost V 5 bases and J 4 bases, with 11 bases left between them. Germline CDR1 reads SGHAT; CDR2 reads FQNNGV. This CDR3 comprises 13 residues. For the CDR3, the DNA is TGTGCCAGCAGCCAAGGTTCCGTCACTGAAGCTTTCTTT. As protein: CASSQGSVTEAFF.

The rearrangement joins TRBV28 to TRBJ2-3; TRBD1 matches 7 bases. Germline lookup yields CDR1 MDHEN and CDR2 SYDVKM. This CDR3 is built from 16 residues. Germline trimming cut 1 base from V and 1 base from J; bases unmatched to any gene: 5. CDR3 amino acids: CASSLLTGFGTDTQYF. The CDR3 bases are TGTGCCAGCAGTTTATTGACAGGGTTTGGCACAGATACGCAGTATTTT.

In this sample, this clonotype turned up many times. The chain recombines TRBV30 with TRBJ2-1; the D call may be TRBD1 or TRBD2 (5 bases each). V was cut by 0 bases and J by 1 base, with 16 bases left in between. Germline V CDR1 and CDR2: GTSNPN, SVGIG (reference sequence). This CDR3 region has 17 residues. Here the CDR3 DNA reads TGTGCCTGGAGTGTCCCCAATCCTGGGGGATCCTACAATGAGCAGTTCTTC. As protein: CAWSVPNPGGSYNEQFF.

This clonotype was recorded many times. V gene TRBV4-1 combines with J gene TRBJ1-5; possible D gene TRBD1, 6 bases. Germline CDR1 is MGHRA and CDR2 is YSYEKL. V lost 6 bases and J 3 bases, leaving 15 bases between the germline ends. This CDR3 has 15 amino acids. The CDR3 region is CASRPYRDTNQPQHF. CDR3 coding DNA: TGCGCCAGCAGGCCCTATCGGGACACCAATCAGCCCCAGCATTTT.

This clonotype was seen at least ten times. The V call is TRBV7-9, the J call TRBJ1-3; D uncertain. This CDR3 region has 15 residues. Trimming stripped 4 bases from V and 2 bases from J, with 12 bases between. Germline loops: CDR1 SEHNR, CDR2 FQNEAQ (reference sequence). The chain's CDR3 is CASSSFSGAGNTIYF. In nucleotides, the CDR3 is TGTGCCAGCAGCTCCTTCTCCGGGGCTGGAAACACCATATATTTT.

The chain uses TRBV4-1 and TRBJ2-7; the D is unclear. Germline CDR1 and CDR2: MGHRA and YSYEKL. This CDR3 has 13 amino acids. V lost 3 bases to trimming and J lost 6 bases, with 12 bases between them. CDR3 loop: CASSHQGRVEQYF. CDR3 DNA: TGCGCCAGCAGCCACCAAGGAAGGGTCGAGCAGTACTTC.

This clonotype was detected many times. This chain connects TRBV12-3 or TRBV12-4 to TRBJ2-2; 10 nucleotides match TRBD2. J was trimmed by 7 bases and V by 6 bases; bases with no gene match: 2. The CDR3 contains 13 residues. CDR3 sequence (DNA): TGTGCCAGCAGGGGACTAGCGATCGGGGAGCTGTTTTTT. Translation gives CASRGLAIGELFF.

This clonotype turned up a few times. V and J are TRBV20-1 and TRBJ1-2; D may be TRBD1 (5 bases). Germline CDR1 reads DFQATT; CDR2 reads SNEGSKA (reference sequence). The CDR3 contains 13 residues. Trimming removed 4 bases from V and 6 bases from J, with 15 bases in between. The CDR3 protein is CSANIRESHGYTF. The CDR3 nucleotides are TGCAGTGCTAATATCAGGGAGTCCCATGGCTACACCTTC.

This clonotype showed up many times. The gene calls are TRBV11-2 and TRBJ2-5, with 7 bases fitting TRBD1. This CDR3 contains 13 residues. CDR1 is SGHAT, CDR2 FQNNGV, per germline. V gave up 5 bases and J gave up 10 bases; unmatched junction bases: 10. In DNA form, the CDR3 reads TGTGCCAGCAGCAACCGGGACAGAGGAATCCAGTACTTC. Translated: CASSNRDRGIQYF. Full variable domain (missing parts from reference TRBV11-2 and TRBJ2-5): EAGVAQSPRYKIIEKRQSVAFWCNPISGHATLYWYQQILGQGPKLLIQFQNNGVVDDSQLPKDRFSAERLKGVDSTLKIQPAKLEDSAVYLCASSNRDRGIQYFGPGTRLLVL.

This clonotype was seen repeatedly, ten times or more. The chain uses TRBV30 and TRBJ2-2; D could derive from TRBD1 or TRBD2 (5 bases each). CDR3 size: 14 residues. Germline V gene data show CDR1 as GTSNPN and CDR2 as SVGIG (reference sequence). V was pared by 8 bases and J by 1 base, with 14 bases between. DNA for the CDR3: TGTGCCCAATTGGGACGGGTGAACACCGGGGAGCTGTTTTTT. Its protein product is CAQLGRVNTGELFF.